This TCR beta chain was obtained from a study of CXCR3-negative and CXCR3-positive naive CD8 T cells. Overall study findings and caveats: Naive CXCR3-positive cells had TRB CDR3s more hydrophobic than those of CXCR3-negative naive cells.

The TRB cDNA libraries were prepared by 5' RACE with UMI labels. TCRdb reprocessed the 5' RACE reads and keeps a single row for each CDR3 protein, giving no DNA. This table holds around 63,000 distinct CDR3 sequences. As for this clonotype: Its matching antigen is unknown.

Germline loops: CDR1 MGHRA, CDR2 YSYEKL. CDR3 length: 15 amino acids. The chain joins TRBV4-1 to TRBJ1-5; the D call of TRBD1 rests on TCRdb alone, since no DNA is present to check it. Sequenced material: naive CXCR3+ CD8+ T cells from blood. Described subset: CD45RO-CCR7+CD27+CD95- naive CD8+ T cells expressing CXCR3 (TNR3+). The source is a human donor in good health. Some clones in this sample may be carry-over from other donors' samples. The CDR3 sequence is CASSQVLGQGEPQHF.